One sample yielded the 28 T cell receptor beta chains listed below, sequenced in a study of blood T cell repertoires in COVID-19. Repertoires were generated with immunoSEQ multiplex PCR, while TCRdb's copy carries only in-frame clones and drops some. This table has some 150,000 clones, around 84% appearing once. The source material was peripheral blood. The source is a woman in her 70s with COVID-19, enrolled during active disease.

The rearrangement links TRBV27 to TRBJ2-2; D is perhaps TRBD2 (5 bases). Germline V gives CDR1 MNHEY, CDR2 SMNVEV (reference sequence). CDR3 length: 14 residues. The V and J ends lost 2 bases and 6 bases respectively, with 10 bases between them. CDR3 amino acids: CASSLSRGSGELFF. CDR3 nucleotides: TGTGCCAGCAGTTTAAGTAGAGGGTCCGGGGAGCTGTTTTTT.

The gene calls are TRBV10-1 and TRBJ2-1; D gene ambiguous. V was pared by 5 bases and J by 0 bases, with 20 bases between. The CDR3 is 18 amino acids. CDR1 is WNHNN, CDR2 SYGVQD, per germline (reference sequence). The CDR3 DNA reads TGCGCCAGCAGTCCCTCCCCCATGCTCGGTAGCTCCTACAATGAGCAGTTCTTC. Translation gives CASSPSPMLGSSYNEQFF.

J is TRBJ2-2 and V is TRBV10-3; D uncertain. The V gene's germline CDR1 is ENHRY and CDR2 SYGVKD. The CDR3 loop spans 13 amino acids. Trimming shortened V by 6 bases and J by 6 bases, and 11 bases separated the two germline ends. This CDR3 reads CAIRPLSAGELFF. CDR3 coding DNA: TGTGCCATCAGGCCTCTTTCAGCCGGGGAGCTGTTTTTT.

J is TRBJ1-3 and V is TRBV30; 7 nucleotides agree with TRBD1. The V segment lost 5 bases and the J segment 0 bases; nucleotides outside the gene matches: 7. The CDR3 has 15 amino acids. CDR1 and CDR2 from the germline V gene are GTSNPN and SVGIG (reference sequence). The CDR3 DNA reads as TGTGCCTGGGGGGGACAGACTCTCTCTGGAAACACCATATATTTT. Encoded protein: CAWGGQTLSGNTIYF.

This clone came up a few times. The rearrangement links TRBV9 to TRBJ1-6; D not certain. V was clipped by 4 bases and J by 6 bases, with 11 bases between them. The CDR3 spans 14 residues. Germline-derived CDR1 and CDR2 are SGDLS and YYNGEE. The CDR3 spells CASSQQAVNSPLHF. The CDR3 DNA sequence: TGTGCCAGCAGCCAACAAGCGGTTAATTCACCCCTCCACTTT.

The chain joins TRBV27 to TRBJ1-1; perhaps TRBD1 as D (6 bases). Germline V CDR1 and CDR2: MNHEY, SMNVEV (reference sequence). V shed 5 bases and J shed 4 bases, with 11 bases lying between them. The CDR3 sequence is 13 residues long. CDR3: CASSGKGGTEAFF. The CDR3 nucleotides read TGTGCCAGCAGTGGGAAAGGGGGCACTGAAGCTTTCTTT.

The count of this clone is one. This chain connects TRBV15 to TRBJ2-1; 7 bases map to TRBD2. Germline CDR1 reads LNHNV; CDR2 reads YYDKDF (reference sequence). J gave up 4 bases and V 1 base, and 7 bases lay outside the gene matches. This CDR3 spans 16 amino acids. The CDR3 sequence: CATSRVLPGGYNEQFF. The CDR3 bases are TGTGCCACCAGCAGAGTTCTGCCGGGAGGTTACAATGAGCAGTTCTTC.

This chain joins TRBV19 and TRBJ1-1, with D perhaps matching TRBD1 (6 bases). V gave up 2 bases and J gave up 1 base, with 14 bases separating them. The CDR3 is 16 residues long. Germline CDR1 LNHDA, CDR2 SQIVND (reference sequence). CDR3 nucleotides: TGTGCCAGTAGTATAAAAAGGACAGCCTCGAACACTGAAGCTTTCTTT. This sequence encodes CASSIKRTASNTEAFF.

This sequence joins TRBV2 and TRBJ2-5, with 8 nucleotides matching TRBD2. The trim removed 7 bases at V and 2 bases at J, leaving 12 bases unmatched. Germline V lookup: CDR1 SNHLY, CDR2 FYNNEI. The CDR3 spans 16 residues. CDR3: CASIPSRAGAQETQYF. The CDR3 DNA is TGTGCCAGCATCCCTTCCCGAGCGGGGGCGCAAGAGACCCAGTACTTC.

Written as DNA, the CDR3 is TGTGCCAGCAGCAGACAGGGCTACGAGCAGTACTTC. This translates into CASSRQGYEQYF. The chain combines TRBV7-8 with TRBJ2-7, with 7 bases lining up with TRBD1. With 5 bases clipped from V and 3 bases from J, the junction kept 1 base outside the gene matches. The CDR3 runs 12 residues. Germline CDR1 and CDR2: SGHVS and FQNEAQ.

V usage is TRBV10-3 and J usage is TRBJ2-7; possible D gene TRBD2, 5 bases. This CDR3 is 14 amino acids long. Germline loops: CDR1 ENHRY, CDR2 SYGVKD. V was cut by 3 bases and J by 2 bases, with 11 bases left in between. CDR3 residues: CAISDSSGTYEQYF. The CDR3 coding sequence is TGTGCCATCAGTGACTCAAGCGGAACCTACGAGCAGTACTTC.

This chain connects TRBV2 to TRBJ2-3, with D possibly matching TRBD2 (6 bases). The V end was cut by 4 bases, the J end by 5 bases, with 10 bases between. There are 13 residues in the CDR3. Per the germline V gene, CDR1 is SNHLY and CDR2 is FYNNEI. The CDR3 sequence: CASSVRGRDTQYF. In DNA form, the CDR3 reads TGTGCCAGCAGTGTTCGGGGGAGAGATACGCAGTATTTT. Together with reference TRBV2 and TRBJ2-3, the CDR3 gives the full variable domain: EPEVTQTPSHQVTQMGQEVILRCVPISNHLYFYWYRQILGQKVEFLVSFYNNEISEKSEIFDDQFSVERPDGSNFTLKIRSTKLEDSAMYFCASSVRGRDTQYFGPGTRLTVL.

This clone was picked up one time. The chain couples TRBV6-1 to TRBJ1-2, with a weak D call TRBD1 (6 bases). The germline V gene has CDR1 MNHNS and CDR2 SASEGT. V gave up 0 bases and J gave up 8 bases, with 10 bases separating them. This CDR3 is 13 amino acids long. CDR3 in amino acids: CASSEAGARGYTF. CDR3 nucleotides: TGTGCCAGCAGTGAAGCGGGGGCAAGGGGCTACACCTTC.

J is TRBJ1-3 and V is TRBV10-2; 9 nucleotides line up with TRBD1. CDR3 length: 16 amino acids. With V trimmed by 6 bases and J by 2 bases, 8 bases remained unmatched. Germline V gives CDR1 WSHSY, CDR2 SAAADI. The DNA for the CDR3 is TGCGCCAGCAGGTTGGGACAGGGCCGAACTGGAAACACCATATATTTT. Its translation: CASRLGQGRTGNTIYF.

This chain uses TRBV2 with TRBJ2-7, with 7 bases fitting TRBD1. CDR1 is SNHLY and CDR2 is FYNNEI in the germline V gene. The CDR3 contains 13 residues. The V segment lost 10 bases and the J segment 0 bases; nucleotides outside the gene matches: 6. CDR3 loop: CAKSGQNSYEQYF. CDR3 coding DNA: TGTGCCAAATCGGGACAGAACTCCTACGAGCAGTACTTC.

The rearrangement joins TRBV2 to TRBJ2-7; 12 positions agree with TRBD2. The length of the CDR3 is 15 residues. J lost 2 bases, V lost 6 bases, and 5 bases had no gene match. Germline CDR1 is SNHLY and CDR2 is FYNNEI. CDR3 region: CASSATSGSTYEQYF. The CDR3, as DNA: TGTGCCAGCAGCGCGACTAGCGGGAGCACCTACGAGCAGTACTTC.

The V gene is TRBV9, the J gene TRBJ2-1; 13 bases fit TRBD2. Germline V gene data show CDR1 as SGDLS and CDR2 as YYNGEE. This CDR3 has 16 residues. Trimming removed 4 bases from V and 8 bases from J; junction bases left unmatched: 9. This CDR3 reads CASSTRLAGGVYEQFF. CDR3 nucleotide sequence: TGTGCCAGCAGCACCCGACTAGCGGGAGGTGTCTATGAGCAGTTCTTC.

The chain has TRBV7-8 and TRBJ2-7; unclear D gene. Germline V gene sequence: CDR1 SGHVS, CDR2 FQNEAQ. The V end was cut by 0 bases, the J end by 3 bases, with 9 bases between. The CDR3 is 14 amino acids. In nucleotides, the CDR3 is TGTGCCAGCAGCTTAGCCGGTTCCTACTACGAGCAGTACTTC. Translation: CASSLAGSYYEQYF. Complete variable domain (other parts from reference TRBV7-8 and TRBJ2-7): GAGVSQSPRYKVAKRGQDVALRCDPISGHVSLFWYQQALGQGPEFLTYFQNEAQLDKSGLPSDRFFAERPEGSVSTLKIQRTQQEDSAVYLCASSLAGSYYEQYFGPGTRLTVT.

The V gene is TRBV9, the J gene TRBJ1-2, with D unresolved. Germline CDR1 and CDR2: SGDLS and YYNGEE. Trimming took off 0 bases at V and 2 bases at J, with 8 bases between the two ends. The CDR3 is 14 amino acids. The CDR3 coding sequence is TGTGCCAGCAGCGTAGGGTCTGAGAACTATGGCTACACCTTC. Translation: CASSVGSENYGYTF.

The gene calls are TRBV7-2 and TRBJ1-1; possible D gene TRBD1, 6 bases. CDR1 SGHTA and CDR2 FQGNSA come from the germline V gene. The CDR3 loop spans 14 amino acids. Trimming removed 2 bases at V and 1 base at J, with 8 bases between. The CDR3 nucleotides read TGTGCCAGCAGCTTACAGGGGCGGAACACTGAAGCTTTCTTT. This translates into CASSLQGRNTEAFF.

CDR3 sequence: CASRPSGPDTQYF. The CDR3 coding sequence is TGTGCCAGCAGGCCTAGCGGTCCAGATACGCAGTATTTT. The genes are TRBV6-5 and TRBJ2-3, with TRBD2 identical over 7 bases. Trimming at V came to 6 bases and at J to 4 bases, leaving 4 bases not matched to a gene. Germline V gene sequence: CDR1 MNHEY, CDR2 SVGAGI. This CDR3 spans 13 amino acids.

V and J are TRBV28 and TRBJ1-5; D call uncertain. The V and J ends lost 3 bases and 5 bases respectively, with 14 bases between them. Germline V gene sequence: CDR1 MDHEN, CDR2 SYDVKM. This CDR3 contains 15 residues. CDR3 sequence reads: CASSLGLVGDQPQHF. The CDR3 nucleotides read TGTGCCAGCAGTTTGGGTTTGGTGGGAGATCAGCCCCAGCATTTT.

The CDR3 reads CASGLQMGPDTEAFF. The CDR3 DNA reads TGCGCCAGCGGGCTACAGATGGGTCCGGACACTGAAGCTTTCTTT. This chain joins TRBV5-1 and TRBJ1-1, with unresolved D. Germline values: CDR1 SGHRS, CDR2 YFSETQ. Trimming took off 7 bases at V and 3 bases at J, with 19 bases between the two ends. This CDR3 has 15 amino acids.

Note on this clone: One end of the junction fails to match germline, which may point to a read error. The rearrangement links TRBV7-9 to TRBJ2-1, with TRBD2 identical over 10 bases. The CDR3 runs to 14 residues. From germline, CDR1 is SEHNR and CDR2 FQNEAQ (reference sequence). DNA of the CDR3: TGTGCCAGCACCTTAGCGGGAGGCCACAATGAGCAGTTCTTC. Translating it yields CASTLAGGHNEQFF. Using reference TRBV7-9 and TRBJ2-1 for the parts outside the CDR3, the full variable domain is DTGVSQNPRHKITKRGQNVTFRCDPISEHNRLYWYRQTLGQGPEFLTYFQNEAQLEKSRLLSDRFSAERPKGSFSTLEIQRTEQGDSAMYLCASTLAGGHNEQFFGPGTRLTVL.

The chain links TRBV7-2 to TRBJ2-1, with 10 positions matching TRBD2. V was pared by 5 bases and J by 8 bases, with 9 bases of the junction left unmatched. The CDR3 totals 15 residues. The germline gives CDR1 SGHTA, CDR2 FQGNSA. CDR3 nucleotide sequence: TGTGCCAGCAGCCTGACTAGCGGGTCATATCATGAGCAGTTCTTC. As protein: CASSLTSGSYHEQFF.

The chain combines TRBV5-1 with TRBJ2-1; TRBD1 is a possible D gene (6 bases). This CDR3 region has 13 residues. V lost 4 bases, J lost 3 bases, and 8 bases lay in between. The germline V gene encodes CDR1 SGHRS and CDR2 YFSETQ. CDR3 in amino acids: CASSPTGYNEQFF. The CDR3 DNA follows: TGCGCCAGCAGCCCGACAGGCTACAATGAGCAGTTCTTC.

V and J are TRBV3-1 (or the pseudogene TRBV3-2) and TRBJ2-1, with D perhaps matching TRBD1 (6 bases). The CDR3 has 14 amino acids. V lost 5 bases, J lost 4 bases, and 12 bases lay in between. Germline loops: CDR1 LGHDT, CDR2 YNNKEL (reference sequence). CDR3 bases: TGTGCCAGCAGCAAACGGACAGCATACAATGAGCAGTTCTTC. Translating gives CASSKRTAYNEQFF.

This chain connects TRBV4-1 to TRBJ2-1; tentative D call: TRBD1 (5 bases). This CDR3 spans 15 amino acids. CDR1 is MGHRA, CDR2 YSYEKL, per germline. Trimming took 4 bases from V and 7 from J, leaving 17 bases between them. CDR3 in amino acids: CASSLTQGRSNEQFF. In DNA, the CDR3 is TGCGCCAGCAGCCTCACTCAGGGCAGGTCAAATGAGCAGTTCTTC.